This T cell receptor beta chain is drawn from a study of cytomegalovirus exposure and HLA in healthy donors. Separate from the approximately 700-subject first cohort was the 120-subject validation cohort, to which the donors belonged. Study observations and caveats: Some TCR beta chains (more than 150 of them) were listed as cytomegalovirus-associated. That first-cohort TCR clusters tended to co-occur in the 130 or so validation repertoires was found in a later analysis. Confirmation in vitro established that a few CMV-associated chains were specific for CMV antigens.

Assay: immunoSEQ multiplex PCR; the TCRdb copy retains only in-frame clones and omits some. Of 200,000 to 300,000 clones in the sample, roughly 87% were seen once. The CDR3 has 15 residues. The V gene lost 0 bases and the J gene lost 6 bases, with 12 bases spanning the gap. In germline, CDR1 is SGHVS, CDR2 FQNEAQ. Comments on this clone: Its matching antigen is unknown.

Sequencing was performed on PBMCs. This TCR came from a woman aged 25 to 39 in good health and CMV-seronegative. This chain connects TRBV7-8 to TRBJ1-5, with D maybe TRBD1 (6 bases). The CDR3 sequence: CASSLARGAGQPQHF. Here the CDR3 DNA reads TGTGCCAGCAGCTTAGCGCGGGGGGCAGGTCAGCCCCAGCATTTT.